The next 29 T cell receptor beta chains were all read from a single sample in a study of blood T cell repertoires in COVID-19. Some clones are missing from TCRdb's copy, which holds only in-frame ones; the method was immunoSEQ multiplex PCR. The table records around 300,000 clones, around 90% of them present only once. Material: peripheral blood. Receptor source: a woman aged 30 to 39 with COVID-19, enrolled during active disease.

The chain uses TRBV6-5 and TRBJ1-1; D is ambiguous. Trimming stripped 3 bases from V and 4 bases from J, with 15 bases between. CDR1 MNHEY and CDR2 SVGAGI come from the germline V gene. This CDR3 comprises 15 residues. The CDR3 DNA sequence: TGTGCCAGCAGTTATGAGGGCCAGGCGGGCACTGAAGCTTTCTTT. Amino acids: CASSYEGQAGTEAFF.

In DNA form, the CDR3 reads TGTGCCAGCAGCTTAGGAAGGTCCGGGAATTCACCCCTCCACTTT. Translation gives CASSLGRSGNSPLHF. The rearrangement links TRBV7-6 to TRBJ1-6; D is ambiguous. From germline, CDR1 is SGHVS and CDR2 FNYEAQ. The V and J ends lost 1 base and 7 bases respectively, with 11 bases between them. The CDR3 is 15 amino acids.

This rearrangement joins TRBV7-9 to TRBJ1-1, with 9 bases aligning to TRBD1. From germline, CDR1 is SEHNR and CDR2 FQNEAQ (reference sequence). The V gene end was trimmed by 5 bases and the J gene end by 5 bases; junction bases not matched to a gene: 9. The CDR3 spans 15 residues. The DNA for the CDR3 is TGTGCCAGCAGCCCCGTACAGGGGGCAAGGACTGAAGCTTTCTTT. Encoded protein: CASSPVQGARTEAFF. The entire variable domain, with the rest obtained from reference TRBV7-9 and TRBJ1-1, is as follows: DTGVSQNPRHKITKRGQNVTFRCDPISEHNRLYWYRQTLGQGPEFLTYFQNEAQLEKSRLLSDRFSAERPKGSFSTLEIQRTEQGDSAMYLCASSPVQGARTEAFFGQGTRLTVV.

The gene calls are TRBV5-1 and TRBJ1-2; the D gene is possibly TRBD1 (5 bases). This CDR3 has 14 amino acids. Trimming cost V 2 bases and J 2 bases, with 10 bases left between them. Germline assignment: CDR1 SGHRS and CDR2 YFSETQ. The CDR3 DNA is TGCGCCAGCAGCTTTGGAGGGGAGAACTATGGCTACACCTTC. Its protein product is CASSFGGENYGYTF.

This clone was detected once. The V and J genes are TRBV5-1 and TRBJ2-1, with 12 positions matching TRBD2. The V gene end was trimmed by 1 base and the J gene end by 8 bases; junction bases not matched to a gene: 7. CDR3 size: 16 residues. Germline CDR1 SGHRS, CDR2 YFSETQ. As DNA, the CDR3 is TGCGCCAGCAGCTTGCGACTAGCGGGAGCGGCCGATGAGCAGTTCTTC. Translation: CASSLRLAGAADEQFF.

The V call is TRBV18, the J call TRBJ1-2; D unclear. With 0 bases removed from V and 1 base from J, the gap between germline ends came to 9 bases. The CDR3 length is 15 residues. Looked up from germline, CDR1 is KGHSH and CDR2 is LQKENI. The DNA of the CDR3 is TGTGCCAGCTCACCACCACTAATACATAACTATGGCTACACCTTC. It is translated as CASSPPLIHNYGYTF.

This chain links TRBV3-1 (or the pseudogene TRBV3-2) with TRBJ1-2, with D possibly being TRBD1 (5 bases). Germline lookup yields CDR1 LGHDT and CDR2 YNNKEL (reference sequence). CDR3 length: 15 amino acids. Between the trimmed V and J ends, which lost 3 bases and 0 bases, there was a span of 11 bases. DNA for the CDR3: TGTGCCAGCAGCCATGCGGGGGTTTCTAACTATGGCTACACCTTC. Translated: CASSHAGVSNYGYTF.

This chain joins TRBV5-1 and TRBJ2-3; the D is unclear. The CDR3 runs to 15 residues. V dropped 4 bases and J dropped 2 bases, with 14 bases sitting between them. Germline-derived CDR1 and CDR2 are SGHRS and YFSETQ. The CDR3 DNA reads TGCGCCAGCAGCCTACTATCGGCATACACAGATACGCAGTATTTT. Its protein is CASSLLSAYTDTQYF.

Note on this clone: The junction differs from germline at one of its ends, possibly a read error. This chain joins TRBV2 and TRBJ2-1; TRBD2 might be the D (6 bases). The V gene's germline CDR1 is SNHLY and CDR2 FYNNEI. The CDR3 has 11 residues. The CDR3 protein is CASSQRLAMVF. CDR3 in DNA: TGTGCCAGCAGCCAGAGGCTAGCGATGGTCTTC. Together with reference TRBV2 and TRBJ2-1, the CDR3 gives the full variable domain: EPEVTQTPSHQVTQMGQEVILRCVPISNHLYFYWYRQILGQKVEFLVSFYNNEISEKSEIFDDQFSVERPDGSNFTLKIRSTKLEDSAMYFCASSQRLAMVFGPGTRLTVL.

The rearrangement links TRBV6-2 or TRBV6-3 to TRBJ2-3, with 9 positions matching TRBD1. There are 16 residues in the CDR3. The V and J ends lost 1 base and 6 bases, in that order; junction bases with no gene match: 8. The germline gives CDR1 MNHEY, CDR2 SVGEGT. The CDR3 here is CASSYYSTGGIDTQYF. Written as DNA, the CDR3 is TGTGCCAGCAGTTACTACAGTACAGGGGGCATCGATACGCAGTATTTT.

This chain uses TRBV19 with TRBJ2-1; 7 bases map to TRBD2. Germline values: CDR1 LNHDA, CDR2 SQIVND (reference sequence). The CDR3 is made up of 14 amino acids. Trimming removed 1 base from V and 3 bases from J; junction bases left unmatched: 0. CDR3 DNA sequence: TGTGCCAGTAGTATAGGGACTAGCTACAATGAGCAGTTCTTC. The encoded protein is CASSIGTSYNEQFF.

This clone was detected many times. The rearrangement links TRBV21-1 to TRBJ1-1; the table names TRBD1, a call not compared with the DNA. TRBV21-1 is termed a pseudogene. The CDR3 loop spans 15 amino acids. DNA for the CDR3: TGTGCCAGCAGCAAAAGGCGCAGGGGGAACACTGAAGCTTTCTTT. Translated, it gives CASSKRRRGNTEAFF.

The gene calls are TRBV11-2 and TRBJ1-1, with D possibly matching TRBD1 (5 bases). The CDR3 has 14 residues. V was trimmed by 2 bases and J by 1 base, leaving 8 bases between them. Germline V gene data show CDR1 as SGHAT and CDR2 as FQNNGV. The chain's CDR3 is CASSLIQGNTEAFF. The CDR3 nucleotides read TGTGCCAGCAGCTTAATTCAGGGGAACACTGAAGCTTTCTTT.

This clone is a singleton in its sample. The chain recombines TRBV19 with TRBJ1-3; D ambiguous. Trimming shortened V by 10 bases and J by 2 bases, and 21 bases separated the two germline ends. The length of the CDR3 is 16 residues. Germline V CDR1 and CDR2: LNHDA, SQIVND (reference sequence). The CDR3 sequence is CATTSGSGWTGNTIYF. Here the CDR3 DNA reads TGTGCCACCACCTCGGGGAGTGGCTGGACTGGAAACACCATATATTTT. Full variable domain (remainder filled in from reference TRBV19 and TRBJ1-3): DGGITQSPKYLFRKEGQNVTLSCEQNLNHDAMYWYRQDPGQGLRLIYYSQIVNDFQKGDIAEGYSVSREKKESFPLTVTSAQKNPTAFYLCATTSGSGWTGNTIYFGEGSWLTVV.

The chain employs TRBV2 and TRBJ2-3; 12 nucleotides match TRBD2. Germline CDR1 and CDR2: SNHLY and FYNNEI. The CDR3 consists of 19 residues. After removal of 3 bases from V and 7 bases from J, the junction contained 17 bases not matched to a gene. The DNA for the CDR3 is TGTGCCAGCAGTGAGGGGCCTAGCGGGAGGGCCAGAACTCTTAATACGCAGTATTTT. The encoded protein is CASSEGPSGRARTLNTQYF.

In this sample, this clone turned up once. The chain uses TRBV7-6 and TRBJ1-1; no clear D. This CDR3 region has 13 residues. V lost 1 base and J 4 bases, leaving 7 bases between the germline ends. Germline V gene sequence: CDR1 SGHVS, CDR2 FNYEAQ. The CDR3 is CASSLDPVTEAFF. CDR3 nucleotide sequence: TGTGCCAGCAGCTTAGATCCGGTCACTGAAGCTTTCTTT.

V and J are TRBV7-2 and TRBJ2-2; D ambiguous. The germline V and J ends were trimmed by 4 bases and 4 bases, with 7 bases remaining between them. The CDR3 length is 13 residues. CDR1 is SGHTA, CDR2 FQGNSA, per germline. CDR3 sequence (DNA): TGTGCCAGCAGCTCTAGTATCACCGGGGAGCTGTTTTTT. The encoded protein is CASSSSITGELFF. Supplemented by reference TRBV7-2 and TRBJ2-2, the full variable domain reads GAGVSQSPSNKVTEKGKDVELRCDPISGHTALYWYRQSLGQGLEFLIYFQGNSAPDKSGLPSDRFSAERTGGSVSTLTIQRTQQEDSAVYLCASSSSITGELFFGEGSRLTVL.

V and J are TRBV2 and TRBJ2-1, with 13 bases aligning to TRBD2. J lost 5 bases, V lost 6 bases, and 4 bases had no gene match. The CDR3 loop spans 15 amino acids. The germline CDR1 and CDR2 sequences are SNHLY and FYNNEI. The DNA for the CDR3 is TGTGCCAGCAGCTGGACTAGCGGGAGAGACAATGAGCAGTTCTTC. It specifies CASSWTSGRDNEQFF.

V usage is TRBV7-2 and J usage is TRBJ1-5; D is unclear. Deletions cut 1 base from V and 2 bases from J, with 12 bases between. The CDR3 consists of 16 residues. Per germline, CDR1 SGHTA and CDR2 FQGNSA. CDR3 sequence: CASSLGVRGGNQPQHF. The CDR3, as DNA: TGTGCCAGCAGCTTAGGGGTCCGGGGTGGCAATCAGCCCCAGCATTTT.

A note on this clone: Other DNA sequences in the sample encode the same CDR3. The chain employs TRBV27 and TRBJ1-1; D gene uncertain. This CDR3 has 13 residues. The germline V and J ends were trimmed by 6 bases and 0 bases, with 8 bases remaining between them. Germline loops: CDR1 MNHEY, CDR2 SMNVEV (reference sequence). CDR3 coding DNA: TGTGCCAGCAGCCTATCGGTGAACACTGAAGCTTTCTTT. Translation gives CASSLSVNTEAFF.

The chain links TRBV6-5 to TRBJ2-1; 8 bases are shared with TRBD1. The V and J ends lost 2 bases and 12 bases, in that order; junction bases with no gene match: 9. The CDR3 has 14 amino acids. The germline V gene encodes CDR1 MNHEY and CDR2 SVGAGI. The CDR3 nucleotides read TGTGCCAGCAGTTACACCCGAACAGGGGGGAGGCAGTTCTTC. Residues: CASSYTRTGGRQFF.

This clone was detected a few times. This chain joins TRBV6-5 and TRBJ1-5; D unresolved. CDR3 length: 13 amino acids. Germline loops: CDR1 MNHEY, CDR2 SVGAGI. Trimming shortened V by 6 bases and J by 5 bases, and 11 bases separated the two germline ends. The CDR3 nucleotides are TGTGCCAGCAGCTCCGAACTACATCAGCCCCAGCATTTT. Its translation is CASSSELHQPQHF.

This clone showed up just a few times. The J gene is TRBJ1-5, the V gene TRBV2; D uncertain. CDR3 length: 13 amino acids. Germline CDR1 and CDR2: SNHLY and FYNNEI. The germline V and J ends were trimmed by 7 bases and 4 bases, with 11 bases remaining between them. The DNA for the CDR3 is TGTGCCAGCAAGGGAGATCTAAATCAGCCCCAGCATTTT. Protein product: CASKGDLNQPQHF.

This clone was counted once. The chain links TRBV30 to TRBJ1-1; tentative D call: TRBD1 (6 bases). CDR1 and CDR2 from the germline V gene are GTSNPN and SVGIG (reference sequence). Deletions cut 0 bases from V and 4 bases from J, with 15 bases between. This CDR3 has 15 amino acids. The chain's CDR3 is CAWSVASHRATEAFF. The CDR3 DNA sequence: TGTGCCTGGAGTGTAGCCTCGCACAGGGCCACTGAAGCTTTCTTT.

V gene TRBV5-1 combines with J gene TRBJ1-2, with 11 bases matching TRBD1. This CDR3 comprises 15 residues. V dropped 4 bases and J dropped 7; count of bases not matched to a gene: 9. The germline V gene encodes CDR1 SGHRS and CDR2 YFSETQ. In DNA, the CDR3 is TGCGCCAGCAGCCCTGCCGGGACAGGGGGTTTTGGCTACACCTTC. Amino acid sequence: CASSPAGTGGFGYTF.

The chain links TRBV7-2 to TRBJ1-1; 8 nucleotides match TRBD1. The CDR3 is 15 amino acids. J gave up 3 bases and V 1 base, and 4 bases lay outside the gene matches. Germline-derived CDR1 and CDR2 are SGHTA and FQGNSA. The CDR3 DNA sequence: TGTGCCAGCAGCTTAGATGGACAGGGTCACACTGAAGCTTTCTTT. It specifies CASSLDGQGHTEAFF. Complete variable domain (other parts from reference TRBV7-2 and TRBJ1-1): GAGVSQSPSNKVTEKGKDVELRCDPISGHTALYWYRQSLGQGLEFLIYFQGNSAPDKSGLPSDRFSAERTGGSVSTLTIQRTQQEDSAVYLCASSLDGQGHTEAFFGQGTRLTVV.

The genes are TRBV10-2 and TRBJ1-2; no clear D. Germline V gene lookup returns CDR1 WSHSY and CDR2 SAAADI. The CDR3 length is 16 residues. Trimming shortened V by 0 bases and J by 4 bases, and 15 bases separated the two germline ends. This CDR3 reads CASSESLLSSGYGYTF. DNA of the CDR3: TGCGCCAGCAGTGAGTCACTCCTGTCCAGCGGCTATGGCTACACCTTC.

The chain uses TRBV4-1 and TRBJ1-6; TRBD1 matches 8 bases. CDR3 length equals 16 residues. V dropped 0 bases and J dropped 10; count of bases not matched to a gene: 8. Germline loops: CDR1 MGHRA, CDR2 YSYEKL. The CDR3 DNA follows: TGCGCCAGCAGCCAAGATGGGGACAGGAGTTACTCACCCCTCCACTTT. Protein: CASSQDGDRSYSPLHF.

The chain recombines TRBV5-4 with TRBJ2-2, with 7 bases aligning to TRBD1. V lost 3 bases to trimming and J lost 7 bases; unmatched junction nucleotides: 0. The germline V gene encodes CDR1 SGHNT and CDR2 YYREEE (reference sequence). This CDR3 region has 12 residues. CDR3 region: CASSSGGGELFF. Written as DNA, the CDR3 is TGTGCCAGCAGCTCAGGGGGCGGGGAGCTGTTTTTT.